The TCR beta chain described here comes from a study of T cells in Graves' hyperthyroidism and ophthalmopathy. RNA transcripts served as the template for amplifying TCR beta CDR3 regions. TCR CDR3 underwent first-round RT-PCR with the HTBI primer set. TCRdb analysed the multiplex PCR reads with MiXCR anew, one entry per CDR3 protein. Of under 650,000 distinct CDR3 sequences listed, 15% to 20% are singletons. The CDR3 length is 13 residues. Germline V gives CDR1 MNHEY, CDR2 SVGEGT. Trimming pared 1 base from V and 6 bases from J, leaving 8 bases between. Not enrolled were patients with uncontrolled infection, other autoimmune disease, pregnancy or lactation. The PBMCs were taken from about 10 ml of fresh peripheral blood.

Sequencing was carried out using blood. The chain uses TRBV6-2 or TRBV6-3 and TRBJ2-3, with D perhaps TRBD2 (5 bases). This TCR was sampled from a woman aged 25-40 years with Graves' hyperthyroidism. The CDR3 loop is CASSYLRRDTQYF. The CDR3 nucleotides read TGTGCCAGCAGTTACTTACGGAGGGATACGCAGTATTTT.